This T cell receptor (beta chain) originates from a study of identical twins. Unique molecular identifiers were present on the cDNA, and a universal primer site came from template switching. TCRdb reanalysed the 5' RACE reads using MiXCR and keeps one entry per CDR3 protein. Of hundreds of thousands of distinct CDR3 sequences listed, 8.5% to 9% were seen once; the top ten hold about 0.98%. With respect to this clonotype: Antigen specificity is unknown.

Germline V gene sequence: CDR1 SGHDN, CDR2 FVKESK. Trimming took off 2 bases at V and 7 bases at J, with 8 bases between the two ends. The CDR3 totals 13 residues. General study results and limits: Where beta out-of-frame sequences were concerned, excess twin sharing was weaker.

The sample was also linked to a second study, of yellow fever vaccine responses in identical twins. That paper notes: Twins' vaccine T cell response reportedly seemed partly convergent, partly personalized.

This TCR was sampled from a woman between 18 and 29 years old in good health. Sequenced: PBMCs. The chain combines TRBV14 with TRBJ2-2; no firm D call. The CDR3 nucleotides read TGTGCCAGCAGCCAACGGCCCAACGGGGAGCTGTTTTTT. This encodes CASSQRPNGELFF.